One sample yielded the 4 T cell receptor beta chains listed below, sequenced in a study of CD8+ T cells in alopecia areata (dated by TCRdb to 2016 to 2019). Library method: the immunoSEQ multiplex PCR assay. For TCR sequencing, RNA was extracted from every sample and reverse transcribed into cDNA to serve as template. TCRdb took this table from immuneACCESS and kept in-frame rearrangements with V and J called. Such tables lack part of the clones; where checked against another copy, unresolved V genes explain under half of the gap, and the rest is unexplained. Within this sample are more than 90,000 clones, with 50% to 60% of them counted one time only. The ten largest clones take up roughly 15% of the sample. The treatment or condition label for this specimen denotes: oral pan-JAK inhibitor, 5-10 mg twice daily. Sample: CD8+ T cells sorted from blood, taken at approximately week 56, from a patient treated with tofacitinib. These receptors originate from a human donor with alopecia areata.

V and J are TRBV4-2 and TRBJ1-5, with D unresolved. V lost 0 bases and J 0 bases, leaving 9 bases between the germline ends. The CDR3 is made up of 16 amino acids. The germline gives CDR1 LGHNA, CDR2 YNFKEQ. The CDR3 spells CASSQDALYSNQPQHF. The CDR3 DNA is TGTGCCAGCAGCCAAGATGCCCTTTATAGCAATCAGCCCCAGCATTTT.

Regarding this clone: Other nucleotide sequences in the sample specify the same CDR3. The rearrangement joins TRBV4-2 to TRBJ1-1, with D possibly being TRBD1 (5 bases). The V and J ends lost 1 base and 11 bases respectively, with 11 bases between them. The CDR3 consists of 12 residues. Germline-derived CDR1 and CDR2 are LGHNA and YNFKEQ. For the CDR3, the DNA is TGTGCCAGCAGCCAAGTTGCGGGGGAGGCTTTCTTT. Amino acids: CASSQVAGEAFF.

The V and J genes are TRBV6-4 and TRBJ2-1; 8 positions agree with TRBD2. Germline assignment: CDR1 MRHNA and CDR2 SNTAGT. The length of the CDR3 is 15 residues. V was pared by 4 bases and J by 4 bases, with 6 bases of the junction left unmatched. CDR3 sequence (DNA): TGTGCCAGCAGTGGTCGGGGGGGCTCGTACAATGAGCAGTTCTTC. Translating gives CASSGRGGSYNEQFF.

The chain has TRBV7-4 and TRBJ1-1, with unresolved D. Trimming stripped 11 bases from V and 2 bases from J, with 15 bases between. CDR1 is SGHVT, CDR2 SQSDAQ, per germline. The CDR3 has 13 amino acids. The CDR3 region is CASPGRANTEAFF. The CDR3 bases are TGTGCCTCTCCAGGAAGGGCTAACACTGAAGCTTTCTTT.